These T cell receptor beta chains were read from a single sample in a study of T cells in Graves' hyperthyroidism and ophthalmopathy. One entry per CDR3 protein, called by TCRdb with MiXCR from the multiplex PCR reads. The sample holds nearly 600,000 distinct CDR3 sequences, about 15% seen once. The sequenced material came from blood. The receptors were gathered from a woman between 25 and 40 years old with Graves' hyperthyroidism that later progressed to Graves' ophthalmopathy. Each CDR3 is given without its conserved first and last residue. The order of the fields is J gene, CDR3 length, V gene, CDR3 protein.

>TRBJ2-2|10|TRBV12-5
ASVRGAGELF
>TRBJ2-5|14|TRBV11-3
ASSPQPLAGQETQY
>TRBJ2-1|16|TRBV12-3/TRBV12-4
ASSLNPQVRNPSNEQF
>TRBJ1-4|11|TRBV29-1
SGSGTGNEKLF
>TRBJ1-1|12|TRBV20-1
SARGGPMNTEAF
>TRBJ2-1|13|TRBV19
ASREGAGPYNEQF
>.|11|TRBV6-2/TRBV6-3
ASRRDVYNEQY
>TRBJ2-2|13|TRBV28
ASSFSGQADRELF
>TRBJ2-2|13|TRBV7-9
ASSHTVPSGPELF
>TRBJ2-7|10|TRBV12-5
ASGLGGAGQY
>TRBJ1-1|11|TRBV7-2
ASSFGTLGEAF
>TRBJ1-5|13|TRBV5-1
ASSLGGQAHQPQH
>TRBJ2-3|13|TRBV7-2
ASSSNRGSTDTQY
>TRBJ2-3|13|TRBV30
ACVPPRGSTDTQY
>TRBJ1-5|13|TRBV27
ASSSGALSNQPQH
>TRBJ2-4|14|TRBV28
ASSSHQIGSKNIQY
>TRBJ1-2|9|TRBV18
ASSPQQGYT
>TRBJ2-1|12|TRBV11-2
ASSLLKGRGEQF
>TRBJ2-5|10|TRBV2
ASSEQGETQY
>TRBJ2-5|12|TRBV7-9
ASSFRTDGETQY
>TRBJ1-4|12|TRBV9
ASSVVGGNEKLF
>TRBJ2-1|8|TRBV20-1
SASDNEQF
>TRBJ2-5|11|TRBV19
ASSGDRGETQY
>TRBJ1-4|12|TRBV5-4
ASSFQGSEEKLF
>TRBJ2-5|12|TRBV20-1
SAGTSGDQETQY
>TRBJ1-1|11|TRBV6-2/TRBV6-3
ASQTGYYTEAF
>TRBJ2-7|14|TRBV4-2
ASSQDSSGSWVEQY
>TRBJ2-5|14|TRBV20-1
SARPEGTGIAETQY
>TRBJ1-4|12|TRBV7-9
ASSSGRANEKLF
>TRBJ2-3|13|TRBV20-1
SASDGAGPTDTQY
>TRBJ2-5|14|TRBV7-8
ASSLFRDANQETQY
>TRBJ1-1|11|TRBV20-1
SAPGQGIPEAF
>TRBJ2-7|11|TRBV28
ASRVDYLREQY
>TRBJ2-1|11|TRBV10-3
AINWGQYNEQF
>TRBJ2-1|18|TRBV7-8
ASSLVPGLAGLGSYNEQF
>TRBJ1-1|12|TRBV6-1
ASTSPGLNTEAF
>TRBJ1-5|11|TRBV2
ASNQGTNQPQH
>TRBJ1-4|15|TRBV5-1
ASSSRGLSAANEKLF
>TRBJ2-7|12|TRBV3-1
ASSQRSATYEQY
>TRBJ1-5|15|TRBV28
ASSPMGRRTGNQPQH
>TRBJ2-1|11|TRBV7-9
VSSLGSPREQF
>TRBJ1-4|11|TRBV12-5
ASGLRTNEKLF
>TRBJ1-2|11|TRBV5-5
ASSPGQGDSYT
>TRBJ2-3|13|TRBV29-1
SFNSGRGRTDTQY
>TRBJ1-2|13|TRBV5-1
TSSLVPPGQGGYT
>TRBJ1-2|11|TRBV3-1
ASSPPGGDGYT
>TRBJ1-1|13|TRBV18
ASSPQGYMNTEAF
>TRBJ1-1|13|TRBV12-3/TRBV12-4
ASRRQEIMNTEAF
>TRBJ2-7|13|TRBV30
AWSPGQAGGREQY
>TRBJ2-2|15|TRBV6-2/TRBV6-3
ASSYGTSGSGSGELF
>TRBJ2-7|11|TRBV20-1
SAPGTSSYEQY
>TRBJ2-5|10|TRBV30
AWSVSPTTQY
>TRBJ1-2|14|TRBV19
ASRRSMAGTAYGYT
>TRBJ2-7|12|TRBV27
ASKGPGRHYEQY
>TRBJ2-3|14|TRBV19
ASSSSSGVSTDTQY